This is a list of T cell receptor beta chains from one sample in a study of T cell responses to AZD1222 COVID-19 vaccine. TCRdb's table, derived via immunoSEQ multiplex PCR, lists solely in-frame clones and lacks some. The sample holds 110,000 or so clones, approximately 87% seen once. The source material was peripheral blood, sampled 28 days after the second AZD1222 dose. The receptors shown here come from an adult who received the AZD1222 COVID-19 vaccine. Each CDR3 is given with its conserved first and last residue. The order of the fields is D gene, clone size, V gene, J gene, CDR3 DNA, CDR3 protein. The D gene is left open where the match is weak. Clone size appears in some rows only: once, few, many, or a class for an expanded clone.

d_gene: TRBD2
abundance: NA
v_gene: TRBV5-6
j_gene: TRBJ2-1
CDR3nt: TGTGCCAGCAGCTCCCGACTAGCGGGGGGGTACAATGAGCAGTTCTTC
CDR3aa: CASSSRLAGGYNEQFF

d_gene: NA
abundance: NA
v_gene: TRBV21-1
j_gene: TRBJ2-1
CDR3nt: TGTGCCAGCAGCAAAAAGGGGCGGGGGACCTACAATGAGCAGTTCTTC
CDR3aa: CASSKKGRGTYNEQFF

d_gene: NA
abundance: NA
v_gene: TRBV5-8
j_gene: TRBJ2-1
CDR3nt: TGTGCCAGCAGCTTGGGGTCGGTCGCAAGTTACAATGAGCAGTTCTTC
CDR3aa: CASSLGSVASYNEQFF

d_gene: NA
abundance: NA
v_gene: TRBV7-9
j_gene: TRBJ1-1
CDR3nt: TGTGCCAGCAGCCCCAAAGTTTCCACTGAAGCTTTCTTT
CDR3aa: CASSPKVSTEAFF

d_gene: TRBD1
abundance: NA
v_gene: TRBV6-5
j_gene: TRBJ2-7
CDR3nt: TGTGCCAGCACAACCGGGACAGGGATCTACGAGCAGTACTTC
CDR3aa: CASTTGTGIYEQYF

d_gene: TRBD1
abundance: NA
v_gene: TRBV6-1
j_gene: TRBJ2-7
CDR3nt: TGTGCCAGCAGTGAAACCGGGACAGGGGGCTTCGAGCAGTACTTC
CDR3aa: CASSETGTGGFEQYF

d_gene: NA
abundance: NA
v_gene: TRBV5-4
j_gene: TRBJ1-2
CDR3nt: TGTGCCAGCAGCTTGCTCGGGACGGTCTATGGCTACACCTTC
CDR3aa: CASSLLGTVYGYTF

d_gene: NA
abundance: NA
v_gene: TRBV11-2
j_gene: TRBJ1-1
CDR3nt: TGTGCCAGCAGCTTAAGCAGGGTGAACACTGAAGCTTTCTTT
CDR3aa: CASSLSRVNTEAFF

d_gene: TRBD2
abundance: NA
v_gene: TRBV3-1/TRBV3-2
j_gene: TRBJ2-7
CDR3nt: TGTGCCAGCAGCCAAGATGGGGAGCGGGGATACGAGCAGTACTTC
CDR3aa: CASSQDGERGYEQYF

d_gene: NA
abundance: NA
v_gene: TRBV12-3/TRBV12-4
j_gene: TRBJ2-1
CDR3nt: TGTGCCAGCAGTTTATCAGTAGCGGATCAGTTCTTC
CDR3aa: CASSLSVADQFF

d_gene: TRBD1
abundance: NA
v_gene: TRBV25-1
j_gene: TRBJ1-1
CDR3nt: TGTGCCAGCATTAAACTAGGGGGCGAAGCTTTCTTT
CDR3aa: CASIKLGGEAFF

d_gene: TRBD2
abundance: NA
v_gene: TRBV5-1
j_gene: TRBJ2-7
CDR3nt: TGCGCCAGCAGCTTGGTTAGGGTAGCGGGACGGGGGGAGCAGTACTTC
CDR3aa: CASSLVRVAGRGEQYF

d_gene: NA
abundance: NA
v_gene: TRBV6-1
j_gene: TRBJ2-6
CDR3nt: TGTGCCAGCAGTGAAACGGAGGCAGCTGGGGCCAACGTCCTGACTTTC
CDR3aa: CASSETEAAGANVLTF

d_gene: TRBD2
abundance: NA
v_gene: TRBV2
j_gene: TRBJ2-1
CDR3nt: TGTGCCAGCAGTGAGAGCGGGACGAGCTCCTACAATGAGCAGTTCTTC
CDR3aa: CASSESGTSSYNEQFF

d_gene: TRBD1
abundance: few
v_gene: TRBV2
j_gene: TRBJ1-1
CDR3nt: TGTGCCAGCAGAGAACAGGGGCCTAGCACTGAAGCTTTCTTT
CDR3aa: CASREQGPSTEAFF

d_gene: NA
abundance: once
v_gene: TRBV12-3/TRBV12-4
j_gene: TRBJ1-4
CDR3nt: TGTGCCAGCAATTCTGGGACTAATGAAAAACTGTTTTTT
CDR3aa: CASNSGTNEKLFF

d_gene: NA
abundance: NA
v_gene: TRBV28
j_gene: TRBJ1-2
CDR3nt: TGTGCCAGCAGACCCTCAGCGGGGGCTATCTATGGCTACACCTTC
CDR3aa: CASRPSAGAIYGYTF

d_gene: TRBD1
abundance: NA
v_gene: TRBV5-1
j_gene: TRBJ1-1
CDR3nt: TGCGCCAGCAGCTTGGGACAGGGGAGGACTGAAGCTTTCTTT
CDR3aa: CASSLGQGRTEAFF

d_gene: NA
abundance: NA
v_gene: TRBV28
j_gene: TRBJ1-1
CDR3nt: TGTGCCAGCAGTTTACAGGAGACTGAAGCTTTCTTT
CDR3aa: CASSLQETEAFF

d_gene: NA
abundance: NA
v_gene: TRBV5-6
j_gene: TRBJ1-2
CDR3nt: TGTGCCAGCAGCGACCCGAGTGCTGGTCCCTATGGCTACACCTTC
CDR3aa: CASSDPSAGPYGYTF

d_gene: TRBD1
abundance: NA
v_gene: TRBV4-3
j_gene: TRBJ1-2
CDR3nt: TGCGCCAGCAGCCAAGAACCAGGGGCAGGGGGCGTTTATGGCTACACCTTC
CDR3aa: CASSQEPGAGGVYGYTF

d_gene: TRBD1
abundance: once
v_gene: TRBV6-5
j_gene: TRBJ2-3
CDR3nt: TGTGCCAGCAGACCGGGACAGGGGATTACAGATACGCAGTATTTT
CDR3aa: CASRPGQGITDTQYF

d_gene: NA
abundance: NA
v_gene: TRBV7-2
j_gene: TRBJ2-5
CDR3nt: TGTGCCAGCAGCCCGCAGACTAGGAGAGAGACCCAGTACTTC
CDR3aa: CASSPQTRRETQYF

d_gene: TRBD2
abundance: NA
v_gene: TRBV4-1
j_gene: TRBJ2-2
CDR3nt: TGCGCCAGCAGCCAAGGGACTAGCGGGGGGGACGACACCGGGGAGCTGTTTTTT
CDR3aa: CASSQGTSGGDDTGELFF

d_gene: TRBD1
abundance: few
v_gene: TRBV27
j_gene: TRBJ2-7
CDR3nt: TGTGCCAGCAGTCCCCAGACAGGGCCCTACGAGCAGTACTTC
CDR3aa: CASSPQTGPYEQYF

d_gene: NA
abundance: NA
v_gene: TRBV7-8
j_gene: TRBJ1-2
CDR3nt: TGTGCCAGCAGCCTAAAGATGGACAGCATCTATGGCTACACCTTC
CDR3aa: CASSLKMDSIYGYTF

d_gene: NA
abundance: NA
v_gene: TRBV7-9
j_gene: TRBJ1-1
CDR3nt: TGTGCCAGCAGCCAAGGAATAATGAACACTGAAGCTTTCTTT
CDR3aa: CASSQGIMNTEAFF

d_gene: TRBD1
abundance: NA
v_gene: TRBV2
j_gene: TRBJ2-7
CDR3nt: TGTGCCAGCAGAGCGACAGGGAGCTCCTACGAGCAGTACTTC
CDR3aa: CASRATGSSYEQYF

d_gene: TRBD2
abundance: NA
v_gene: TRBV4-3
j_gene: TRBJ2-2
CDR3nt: TGCGCCAGCAGCCACCTAGGCGCTAGCGGGATTTGGGAGCTGTTTTTT
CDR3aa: CASSHLGASGIWELFF

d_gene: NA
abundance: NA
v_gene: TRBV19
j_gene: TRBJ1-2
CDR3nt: TGTGCCAGTAGTGCTTACGACCAGGGGTATAACTATGGCTACACCTTC
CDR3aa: CASSAYDQGYNYGYTF

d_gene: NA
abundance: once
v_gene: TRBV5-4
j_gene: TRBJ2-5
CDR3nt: TGTGCCAGCAGCTTGGACCCCCGGGCACAAGAGACCCAGTACTTC
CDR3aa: CASSLDPRAQETQYF

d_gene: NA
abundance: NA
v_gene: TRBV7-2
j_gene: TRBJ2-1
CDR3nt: TGTGCCAGCAGCCAACCCATGACTGCCGAGGGCATGGAGGGGAATGAGCAGTTCTTC
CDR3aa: CASSQPMTAEGMEGNEQFF

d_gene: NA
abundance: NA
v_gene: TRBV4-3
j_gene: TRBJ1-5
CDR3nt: TGCGCCAGCAGCCAAGATGCGGGAAATCAGCCCCAGCATTTT
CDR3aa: CASSQDAGNQPQHF

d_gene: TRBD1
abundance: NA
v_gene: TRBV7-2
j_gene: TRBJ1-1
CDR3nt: TGTGCCAGCAGTCGACAGGGGAACACTGAAGCTTTCTTT
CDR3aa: CASSRQGNTEAFF

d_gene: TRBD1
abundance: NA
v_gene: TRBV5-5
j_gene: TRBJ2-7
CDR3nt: TGTGCCAGCAGCTTTCGGGGACAGGGGGCGGAAGAGCAGTACTTC
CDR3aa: CASSFRGQGAEEQYF

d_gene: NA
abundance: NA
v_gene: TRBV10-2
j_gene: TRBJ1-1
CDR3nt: TGCGCCAGCAGTGAGTGGTATTCGGCCGGAATGAACACTGAAGCTTTCTTT
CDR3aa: CASSEWYSAGMNTEAFF

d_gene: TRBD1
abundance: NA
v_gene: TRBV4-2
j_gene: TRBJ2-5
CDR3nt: TGTGCCAGCAGCAAGACAGGGGAAGAGACCCAGTACTTC
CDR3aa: CASSKTGEETQYF

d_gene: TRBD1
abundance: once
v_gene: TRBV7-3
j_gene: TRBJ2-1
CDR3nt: TGTGCCAGCAGCTTAAGGCCCCCGGGACAGGGGGACAATGAGCAGTTCTTC
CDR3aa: CASSLRPPGQGDNEQFF

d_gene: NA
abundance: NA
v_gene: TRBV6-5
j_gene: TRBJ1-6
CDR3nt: TGTGCCAGCAGTTACCTGACAGTGGAGGGGCATTCACCCCTCCACTTT
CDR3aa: CASSYLTVEGHSPLHF

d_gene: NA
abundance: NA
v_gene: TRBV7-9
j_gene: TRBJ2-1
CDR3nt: TGTGCCAGCAGCTTACGTGGGCGGGGTTCCTACAATGAGCAGTTCTTC
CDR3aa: CASSLRGRGSYNEQFF

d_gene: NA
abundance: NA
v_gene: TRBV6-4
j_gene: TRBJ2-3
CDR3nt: TGTGCCAGCAGTGACGGCGTAACAGATACGCAGTATTTT
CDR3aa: CASSDGVTDTQYF

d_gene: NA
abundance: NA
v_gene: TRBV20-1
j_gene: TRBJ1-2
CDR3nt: TGCAGTGCCGGAAGTCCGGGTGGCTACACCTTC
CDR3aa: CSAGSPGGYTF

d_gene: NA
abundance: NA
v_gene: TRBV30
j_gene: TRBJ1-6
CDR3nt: TGTGCCTGGAGTGTAATGGGGGGGGGACCCCTCCACTTT
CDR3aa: CAWSVMGGGPLHF

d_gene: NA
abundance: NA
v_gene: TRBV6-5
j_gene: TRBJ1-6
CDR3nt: TGTGCCAGCAGTTACCCCCCCAGGGGAAAGGGTTCACCCCTCCACTTT
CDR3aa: CASSYPPRGKGSPLHF

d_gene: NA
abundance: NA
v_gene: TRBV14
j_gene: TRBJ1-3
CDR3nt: TGTGCCAGCAGTACAACGGGGAGCTCTGGAAACACCATATATTTT
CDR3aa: CASSTTGSSGNTIYF

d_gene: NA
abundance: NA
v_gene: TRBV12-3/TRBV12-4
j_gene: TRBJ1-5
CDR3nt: TGTGCCAGCAGTAATCGAGGGAATCAGCCCCAGCATTTT
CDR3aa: CASSNRGNQPQHF

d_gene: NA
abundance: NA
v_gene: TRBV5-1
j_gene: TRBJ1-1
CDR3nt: TGCGCCAGCAGCTTCTCTCTTACAGGGACCACTGAAGCTTTCTTT
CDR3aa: CASSFSLTGTTEAFF

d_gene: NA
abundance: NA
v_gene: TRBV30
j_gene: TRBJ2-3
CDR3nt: TGTGCCTGGAGTGCCGCTGGCACAGATACGCAGTATTTT
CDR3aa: CAWSAAGTDTQYF

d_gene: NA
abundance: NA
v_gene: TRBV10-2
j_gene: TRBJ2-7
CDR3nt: TGCGCCAGCAGAGTTGAACAGGGGGGGTCCTACGAGCAGTACTTC
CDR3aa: CASRVEQGGSYEQYF

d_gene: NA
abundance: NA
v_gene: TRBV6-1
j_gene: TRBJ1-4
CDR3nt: TGTGCCAGCAGTGAACGGGGTGAAAAACTGTTTTTT
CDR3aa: CASSERGEKLFF

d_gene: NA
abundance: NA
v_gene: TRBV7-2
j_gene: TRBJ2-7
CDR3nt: TGTGCCAGCAGCTTAGCGACAGGGAGGGAGCAGTACTTC
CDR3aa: CASSLATGREQYF

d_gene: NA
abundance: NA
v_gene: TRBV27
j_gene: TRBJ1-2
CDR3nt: TGTGCCAGCAGTTTATCCGGGGATGGCTACACCTTC
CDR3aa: CASSLSGDGYTF

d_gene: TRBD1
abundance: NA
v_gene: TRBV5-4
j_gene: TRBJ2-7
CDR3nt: TGTGCCAGCAGCGCAGGGGACAGGGGGTGGTCGAGTGAGCAGTACTTC
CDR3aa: CASSAGDRGWSSEQYF

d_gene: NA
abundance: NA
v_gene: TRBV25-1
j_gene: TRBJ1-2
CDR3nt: TGTGCCAGCCGAGGGGGAGGCGGCTACACCTTC
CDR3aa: CASRGGGGYTF